This TCR beta chain emerged from a study of blood T cells in healthy people across ages. The CDR3 runs 13 residues. The V gene lost 0 bases and the J gene lost 13 bases, with 16 bases spanning the gap. Germline CDR1 SGHRS, CDR2 YFSETQ. Regarding this clonotype: This sequence may be a read error, since a much larger clone differs from it by one base.

A second PCR, run for roughly 6 to 11 cycles, used a sample-barcoded 5' primer plus a J-beta primer mix. Tags on each cDNA molecule came from a template-switch adaptor with 12 random nucleotides. TCRdb fed the 5' RACE reads into MiXCR, producing one record per CDR3 protein. The table includes around 500,000 distinct CDR3 sequences, 45% to 55% detected once. The material sequenced was blood. The rearrangement links TRBV5-1 to TRBJ2-5; D is possibly TRBD2 (6 bases). The TCR originated in a man at least 80 years old in good health. CDR3 bases: TGCGCCAGCAGCTTGGAAGTTCGGGAGTTATGGTACTTC. Protein product: CASSLEVRELWYF.